This entry lists 7 T cell receptor beta chains sequenced from one sample in a study of blood T cell repertoires in COVID-19. Clones were read by immunoSEQ multiplex PCR, and TCRdb kept only the in-frame ones, dropping some. The top ten clones hold roughly 1.4% of a sample with some 200,000 clones, 84% of them seen once. Sequences were obtained from peripheral blood. The source of these receptors is a woman between 40 and 55 years old who had recovered from COVID-19.

The genes are TRBV6-5 and TRBJ1-1; 7 bases map to TRBD1. The CDR3 contains 16 residues. Germline V gene lookup returns CDR1 MNHEY and CDR2 SVGAGI. With 3 bases clipped from V and 0 bases from J, the junction kept 7 bases outside the gene matches. The CDR3 DNA sequence: TGTGCCAGCAGTTATCAGGGGGGACCACTGAACACTGAAGCTTTCTTT. Translation gives CASSYQGGPLNTEAFF.

This sequence joins TRBV29-1 and TRBJ1-1; 7 bases fit TRBD1. Germline CDR1 is SQVTM and CDR2 is ANQGSEA. CDR3 length equals 14 residues. V was pared by 7 bases and J by 1 base, with 9 bases of the junction left unmatched. The CDR3 reads CSGKDRESNTEAFF. In DNA, the CDR3 is TGCAGCGGCAAAGACAGGGAATCGAACACTGAAGCTTTCTTT.

This chain joins TRBV19 and TRBJ1-5, with unresolved D. Trimming left V 3 bases short and J 5 bases short, with 14 bases between. There are 15 residues in the CDR3. The germline V gene has CDR1 LNHDA and CDR2 SQIVND (reference sequence). In DNA form, the CDR3 reads TGTGCCAGTAGTATGCCGGGAAGTAGGGATCAGCCCCAGCATTTT. Protein product: CASSMPGSRDQPQHF.

This clone was found a few times. The CDR3 is CASSYRQNGNTIYF. The CDR3, as DNA: TGTGCCAGCAGCTACAGACAGAATGGAAACACCATATATTTT. The genes are TRBV9 and TRBJ1-3; weak D call: TRBD1 (5 bases). The CDR3 totals 14 residues. Per germline, CDR1 SGDLS and CDR2 YYNGEE. Trimming pared 4 bases from V and 3 bases from J, leaving 11 bases between.

V gene TRBV7-2 combines with J gene TRBJ2-7, with D possibly TRBD1 on 8 matching bases. V was clipped by 5 bases and J by 4 bases, with 18 bases between them. This CDR3 contains 15 residues. Germline CDR1 reads SGHTA; CDR2 reads FQGNSA. CDR3 bases: TGTGCCAGCAGCCTCCGGACAGGGCGGGAGTACGAGCAGTACTTC. Translation: CASSLRTGREYEQYF.

This rearrangement joins TRBV15 to TRBJ2-5; possible D gene TRBD2, 5 bases. Per germline, CDR1 LNHNV and CDR2 YYDKDF (reference sequence). V lost 1 base and J lost 4, with 13 bases in between. The CDR3 covers 15 residues. Here the CDR3 reads CATSRVSSIGETQYF. The CDR3 DNA follows: TGTGCCACCAGCAGAGTGTCTAGCATAGGAGAGACCCAGTACTTC.

The rearrangement uses TRBV6-2 or TRBV6-3 and TRBJ2-7; D is possibly TRBD2 (6 bases). The CDR3 has 15 amino acids. The germline V gene has CDR1 MNHEY and CDR2 SVGEGT. Trimming stripped 5 bases from V and 3 bases from J, with 17 bases between. CDR3 sequence reads: CASSTPGTLFYEQYF. In nucleotides, the CDR3 is TGTGCCAGCAGTACACCAGGGACTCTTTTCTACGAGCAGTACTTC.